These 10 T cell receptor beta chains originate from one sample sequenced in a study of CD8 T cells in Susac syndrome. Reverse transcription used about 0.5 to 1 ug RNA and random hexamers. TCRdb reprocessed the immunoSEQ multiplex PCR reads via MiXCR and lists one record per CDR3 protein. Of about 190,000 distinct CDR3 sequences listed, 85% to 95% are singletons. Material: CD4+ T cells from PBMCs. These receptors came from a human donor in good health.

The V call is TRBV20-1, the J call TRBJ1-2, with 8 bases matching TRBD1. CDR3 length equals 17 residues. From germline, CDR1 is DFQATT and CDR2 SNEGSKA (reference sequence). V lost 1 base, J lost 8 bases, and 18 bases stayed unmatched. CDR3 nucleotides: TGCAGTGCTAGAGGAGAGTCAGGGGGCGCCTCGTTATGGGGCTACACCTTC. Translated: CSARGESGGASLWGYTF.

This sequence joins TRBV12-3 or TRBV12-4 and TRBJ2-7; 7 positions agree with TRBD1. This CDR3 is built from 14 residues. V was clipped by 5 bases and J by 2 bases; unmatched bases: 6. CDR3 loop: CASSAGTAAYEQYF. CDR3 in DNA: TGTGCCAGCAGTGCCGGGACAGCTGCCTACGAGCAGTACTTC.

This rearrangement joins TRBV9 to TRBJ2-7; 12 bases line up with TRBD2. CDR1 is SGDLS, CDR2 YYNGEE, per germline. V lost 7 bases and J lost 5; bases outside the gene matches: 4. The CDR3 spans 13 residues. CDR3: CASASGGGNEQYF. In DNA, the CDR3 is TGTGCCAGCGCTAGCGGGGGGGGGAACGAGCAGTACTTC. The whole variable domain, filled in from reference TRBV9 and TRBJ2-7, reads DSGVTQTPKHLITATGQRVTLRCSPRSGDLSVYWYQQSLDQGLQFLIQYYNGEERAKGNILERFSAQQFPDLHSELNLSSLELGDSALYFCASASGGGNEQYFGPGTRLTVT.

CDR3 bases: TGTGCCAGCAGTGAATGGGCTATGCAGGGGGAGCAGTTCTTC. It yields the protein CASSEWAMQGEQFF. The genes are TRBV25-1 and TRBJ2-1; D is perhaps TRBD1 (6 bases). The CDR3 has 14 residues. Germline assignment: CDR1 MGHDK and CDR2 SYGVNS. The germline V and J ends were trimmed by 1 base and 10 bases, with 14 bases remaining between them.

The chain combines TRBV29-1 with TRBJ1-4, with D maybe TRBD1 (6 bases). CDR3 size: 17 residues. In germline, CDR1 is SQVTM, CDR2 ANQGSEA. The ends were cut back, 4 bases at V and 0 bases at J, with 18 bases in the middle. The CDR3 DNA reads TGCAGCGTTGCACCCTGGACAGATGTCGCAACTAATGAAAAACTGTTTTTT. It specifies CSVAPWTDVATNEKLFF.

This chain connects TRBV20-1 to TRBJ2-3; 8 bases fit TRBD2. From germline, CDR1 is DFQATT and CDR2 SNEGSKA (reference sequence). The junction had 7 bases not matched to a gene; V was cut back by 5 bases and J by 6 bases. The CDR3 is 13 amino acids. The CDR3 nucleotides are TGCAGTGCTGCCCTCGGGGGGGTTGATACGCAGTATTTT. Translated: CSAALGGVDTQYF.

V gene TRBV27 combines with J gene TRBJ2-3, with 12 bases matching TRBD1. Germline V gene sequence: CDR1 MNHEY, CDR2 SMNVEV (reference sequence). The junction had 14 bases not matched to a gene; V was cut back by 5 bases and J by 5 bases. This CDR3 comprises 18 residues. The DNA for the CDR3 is TGTGCCAGCAGTCGATCAGTGACCGGGACAGGGGGCTTAGATACGCAGTATTTT. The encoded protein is CASSRSVTGTGGLDTQYF.

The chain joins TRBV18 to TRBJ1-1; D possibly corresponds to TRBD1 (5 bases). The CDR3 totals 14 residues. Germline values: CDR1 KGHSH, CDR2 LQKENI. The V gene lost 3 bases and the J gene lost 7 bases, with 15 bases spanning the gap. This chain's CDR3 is CASSPAGGTGEAFF. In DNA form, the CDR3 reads TGTGCCAGCTCACCGGCCGGGGGGACGGGTGAAGCTTTCTTT.

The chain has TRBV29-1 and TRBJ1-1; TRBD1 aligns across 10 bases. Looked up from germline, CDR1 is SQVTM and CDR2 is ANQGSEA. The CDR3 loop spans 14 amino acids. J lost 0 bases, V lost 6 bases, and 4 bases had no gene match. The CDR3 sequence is CSVGQGGLNTEAFF. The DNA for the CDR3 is TGCAGCGTCGGACAGGGGGGTTTGAACACTGAAGCTTTCTTT.

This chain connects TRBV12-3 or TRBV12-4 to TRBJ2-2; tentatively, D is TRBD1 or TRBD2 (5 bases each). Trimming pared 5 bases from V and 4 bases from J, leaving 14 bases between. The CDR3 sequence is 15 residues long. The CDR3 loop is CASSPPGRGTGELFF. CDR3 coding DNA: TGTGCCAGCAGTCCTCCAGGGAGAGGCACCGGGGAGCTGTTTTTT.